The clone carrying this T cell receptor beta chain was detected many times. Its antigen is not known. One entry per CDR3 protein results from TCRdb running MiXCR on the reads. The sample holds fewer than 850,000 distinct CDR3 sequences, almost 30% seen once. This entry comes from a study of T cell repertoires in cytomegalovirus infection. Whole-study findings and limits: Cumulated frequencies of public TCR beta families served to identify carriers of CMV plus the relevant HLA. HLA-C-restricted CMV-specific TCR beta clonotypes prevailed in the ex vivo response.

CDR1 and CDR2 from the germline V gene are MNHNS and SASEGT. Trimming removed 6 bases from V and 2 bases from J, with 21 bases in between. The CDR3 sequence is 17 residues long. The chain couples TRBV6-1 to TRBJ2-3; a weak D match, TRBD1 (6 bases). The receptor comes from a human donor in good health (CMV status not recorded). Some clones in this sample may be carry-over from other donors' samples. This sample comprised cultured CD8+ T cells from PBMCs, obtained from culture after CMV antigen stimulation. The CDR3 loop is CASSAWAHQGLTDTQYF. The CDR3 DNA reads as TGTGCCAGCAGCGCCTGGGCACACCAGGGGCTCACAGATACGCAGTATTTT.